One and the same sample provided the 30 T cell receptor beta chains below, sequenced in a study of cytomegalovirus exposure and HLA in healthy donors. The PCR was carried out with 60 Vbeta primers and 13 Jbeta primers. Sequencing used immunoSEQ multiplex PCR; TCRdb keeps in-frame clones, though not all of them. The table has about 190,000 clones, about four fifths seen once. Sequencing was done on a sample of PBMCs. The receptors stem from a man aged 30 to 39 in good health and CMV-seropositive.

This sequence joins TRBV15 and TRBJ2-2; TRBD1 aligns across 9 bases. The CDR3 sequence is 14 residues long. Germline V lookup: CDR1 LNHNV, CDR2 YYDKDF (reference sequence). With V trimmed by 5 bases and J by 7 bases, 5 bases remained unmatched. The CDR3 sequence is CATSRTGEVGELFF. The DNA for the CDR3 is TGTGCCACCAGCCGGACAGGGGAGGTCGGGGAGCTGTTTTTT.

The chain joins TRBV7-2 to TRBJ1-5; D call uncertain. The CDR3 is 13 amino acids. The V end lost 6 bases, the J end lost 3 bases, and 9 bases lay between the germline ends. Germline values: CDR1 SGHTA, CDR2 FQGNSA. The CDR3 DNA is TGTGCCAGCAGTATGTCCTTCAATCAGCCCCAGCATTTT. It codes for CASSMSFNQPQHF.

The rearrangement links TRBV4-3 to TRBJ2-5; TRBD2 might be the D (6 bases). CDR1 and CDR2 (germline): LGHNA, YSLEER. V lost 4 bases and J lost 1, with 16 bases in between. The CDR3 is made up of 16 amino acids. The CDR3 region has the DNA TGCGCCAGCAGCCCCCGGAGGGCGTCTCTCCAAGAGACCCAGTACTTC. Protein: CASSPRRASLQETQYF.

This chain links TRBV19 with TRBJ1-1; D gene ambiguous. The V and J ends lost 7 bases and 7 bases respectively, with 4 bases between them. CDR1 LNHDA and CDR2 SQIVND come from the germline V gene (reference sequence). CDR3 length: 9 residues. The CDR3 spells CASTGEAFF. The DNA for the CDR3 is TGTGCCAGTACGGGTGAAGCTTTCTTT.

The CDR3 region has the DNA TGTGCCAGCAGTTACGTGGCAGGGGATCAGCCCCAGCATTTT. Translating it yields CASSYVAGDQPQHF. The J gene is TRBJ1-5, the V gene TRBV6-5; possibly TRBD1 for D (6 bases). Germline V lookup: CDR1 MNHEY, CDR2 SVGAGI. V was pared by 2 bases and J by 5 bases, with 10 bases between. The length of the CDR3 is 14 residues.

This clone was recorded a few times. The rearrangement uses TRBV5-6 and TRBJ2-5, with a weak D call TRBD1 (6 bases). Germline lookup yields CDR1 SGHDT and CDR2 YYEEEE. The V end lost 5 bases, the J end lost 5 bases, and 10 bases lay between the germline ends. The CDR3 is made up of 12 amino acids. This CDR3 reads CASSPRGETQYF. The CDR3 bases are TGTGCCAGCAGTCCAAGGGGGGAGACCCAGTACTTC. Full variable domain (missing parts from reference TRBV5-6 and TRBJ2-5): DAGVTQSPTHLIKTRGQQVTLRCSPKSGHDTVSWYQQALGQGPQFIFQYYEEEERQRGNFPDRFSGHQFPNYSSELNVNALLLGDSALYLCASSPRGETQYFGPGTRLLVL.

This clone was seen a handful of times. This chain connects TRBV15 to TRBJ2-7, with D perhaps TRBD1 (6 bases). V gave up 0 bases and J gave up 2 bases, with 11 bases separating them. Germline assignment: CDR1 LNHNV and CDR2 YYDKDF (reference sequence). CDR3 length: 15 residues. DNA of the CDR3: TGTGCCACCAGCAGAGAGGCAGGGGAAACCTACGAGCAGTACTTC. As protein: CATSREAGETYEQYF.

The V and J genes are TRBV18 and TRBJ2-5, with 7 nucleotides matching TRBD1. The J call is doubtful: the DNA matches TRBJ2-7 better. Germline V gene data show CDR1 as KGHSH and CDR2 as LQKENI. The CDR3 runs to 14 residues. The CDR3 region has the DNA TGTGCCAGCACACAACAGGGGTCCCCCTACGAGCAGTACTTC. It is translated as CASTQQGSPYEQYF.

This chain joins TRBV6-6 and TRBJ2-3; weak D call: TRBD1 (5 bases). This CDR3 region has 15 residues. Germline values: CDR1 MNHNY, CDR2 SVGAGI (reference sequence). Trimming pared 0 bases from V and 0 bases from J, leaving 7 bases between. The CDR3 sequence is CASSYSDSSTDTQYF. The CDR3 bases are TGTGCCAGCAGTTACTCCGACAGCAGCACAGATACGCAGTATTTT.

The table lists this clone with a count of one. V is TRBV30 and J is TRBJ2-3; D may be TRBD2 (6 bases). Germline V gene lookup returns CDR1 GTSNPN and CDR2 SVGIG (reference sequence). CDR3 size: 18 residues. V was clipped by 2 bases and J by 2 bases, with 23 bases between them. The chain's CDR3 is CAWSKGLHSLSPTDTQYF. The DNA of the CDR3 is TGTGCCTGGAGTAAGGGACTCCATTCCCTATCGCCCACAGATACGCAGTATTTT.

The chain carries TRBV28 and TRBJ2-5, with 10 bases fitting TRBD2. V gave up 6 bases and J gave up 5 bases; unmatched junction bases: 9. The CDR3 consists of 15 residues. CDR1 and CDR2 (germline): MDHEN, SYDVKM. The CDR3 sequence is CASRRAGGEWETQYF. In nucleotides, the CDR3 is TGTGCCAGCAGGAGAGCGGGAGGGGAGTGGGAGACCCAGTACTTC.

A single count supports this clone. The chain employs TRBV2 and TRBJ1-1, with D possibly being TRBD1 (6 bases). Trimming left V 8 bases short and J 2 bases short, with 12 bases between. From germline, CDR1 is SNHLY and CDR2 FYNNEI. The CDR3 contains 13 residues. DNA of the CDR3: TGTGCCAGCCTGAGACAGGCTAACACTGAAGCTTTCTTT. It specifies CASLRQANTEAFF.

The chain links TRBV9 to TRBJ1-2, with D perhaps matching TRBD1 (5 bases). The CDR3 loop spans 16 amino acids. In germline, CDR1 is SGDLS, CDR2 YYNGEE. Between the trimmed V and J ends, which lost 4 bases and 5 bases, there was a span of 21 bases. Here the CDR3 reads CASSKTQGLTTYGYTF. The CDR3 DNA is TGTGCCAGCAGCAAGACCCAGGGTTTGACCACTTATGGCTACACCTTC. The full variable domain, in which reference TRBV9 and TRBJ1-2 provide the parts outside the CDR3, is DSGVTQTPKHLITATGQRVTLRCSPRSGDLSVYWYQQSLDQGLQFLIQYYNGEERAKGNILERFSAQQFPDLHSELNLSSLELGDSALYFCASSKTQGLTTYGYTFGSGTRLTVV.

This chain joins TRBV27 and TRBJ2-7, with 7 bases identical to TRBD1. Trimming cost V 1 base and J 2 bases; bases outside gene matches: 5. This CDR3 has 15 residues. Looked up from germline, CDR1 is MNHEY and CDR2 is SMNVEV (reference sequence). CDR3 bases: TGTGCCAGCAGTTTATTTTCGGACAGGCCCTACGAGCAGTACTTC. Protein product: CASSLFSDRPYEQYF.

V and J are TRBV18 and TRBJ1-6, with 7 bases fitting TRBD1. Looked up from germline, CDR1 is KGHSH and CDR2 is LQKENI. After removal of 1 base from V and 0 bases from J, the junction contained 3 bases not matched to a gene. CDR3 size: 17 residues. As DNA, the CDR3 is TGTGCCAGCTCACCACTTGGGACAGCCTCCTATAATTCACCCCTCCACTTT. As protein: CASSPLGTASYNSPLHF. Full variable domain (outside the CDR3, taken from reference TRBV18 and TRBJ1-6): NAGVMQNPRHLVRRRGQEARLRCSPMKGHSHVYWYRQLPEEGLKFMVYLQKENIIDESGMPKERFSAEFPKEGPSILRIQQVVRGDSAAYFCASSPLGTASYNSPLHFGNGTRLTVT.

The table lists this clone with a count of one. V gene TRBV5-1 combines with J gene TRBJ2-3; TRBD2 matches 15 bases. Germline CDR1 is SGHRS and CDR2 is YFSETQ. The V segment lost 4 bases and the J segment 2 bases; nucleotides outside the gene matches: 5. This CDR3 contains 17 residues. CDR3 region: CASSVGTSGGSTDTQYF. CDR3 nucleotide sequence: TGCGCCAGCAGCGTGGGGACTAGCGGGGGGTCCACAGATACGCAGTATTTT.

The chain carries TRBV15 and TRBJ2-2; 9 nucleotides align to TRBD2. The germline V gene has CDR1 LNHNV and CDR2 YYDKDF (reference sequence). After removal of 5 bases from V and 7 bases from J, the junction contained 8 bases not matched to a gene. The CDR3 consists of 15 residues. CDR3 loop: CATSRSGGSSGELFF. CDR3 sequence (DNA): TGTGCCACCAGCCGGAGCGGGGGGTCCAGCGGGGAGCTGTTTTTT.

This clone turned up a few times. The V and J genes are TRBV14 and TRBJ2-5; possibly TRBD2 for D (5 bases). Germline-derived CDR1 and CDR2 are SGHDN and FVKESK. The CDR3 runs to 15 residues. Trimming pared 4 bases from V and 4 bases from J, leaving 16 bases between. The CDR3 DNA reads as TGTGCCAGCAGCCGGAAGCTGTCCGCGGGAGAGACCCAGTACTTC. Translated, it gives CASSRKLSAGETQYF.

The CDR3 is CASTQLASVELFF. The CDR3 DNA sequence: TGTGCCAGCACCCAACTAGCGTCGGTGGAGCTGTTTTTT. The rearrangement links TRBV11-2 to TRBJ2-2; 7 bases are shared with TRBD2. V was pared by 7 bases and J by 10 bases, with 9 bases of the junction left unmatched. The length of the CDR3 is 13 residues. The germline V gene has CDR1 SGHAT and CDR2 FQNNGV.

A few counts support this clone. The rearrangement links TRBV28 to TRBJ2-7; 10 nucleotides align to TRBD1. The CDR3 is 14 amino acids. The V and J ends lost 3 bases and 4 bases, in that order; junction bases with no gene match: 3. From germline, CDR1 is MDHEN and CDR2 SYDVKM. The CDR3, as DNA: TGTGCCAGCAGTTTGACAGGGGGCATATACGAGCAGTACTTC. This sequence encodes CASSLTGGIYEQYF.

CDR3 nucleotides: TGCAGCGCCCTTTTAGCGGGAGAAAAAGACGAGCAGTACTTC. This codes for CSALLAGEKDEQYF. This chain uses TRBV29-1 with TRBJ2-7; 9 bases are shared with TRBD2. The V gene's germline CDR1 is SQVTM and CDR2 ANQGSEA. The CDR3 has 14 residues. V lost 7 bases to trimming and J lost 5 bases; unmatched junction nucleotides: 12.

The chain links TRBV28 to TRBJ2-3, with D perhaps matching TRBD1 (5 bases). The CDR3 runs 15 residues. CDR1 and CDR2 (germline): MDHEN, SYDVKM. Between the trimmed V and J ends, which lost 3 bases and 6 bases, there was a span of 16 bases. This CDR3 reads CASSFRKGDRDTQYF. The CDR3 nucleotides are TGTGCCAGCAGTTTCCGAAAAGGGGATAGGGATACGCAGTATTTT.

V and J are TRBV7-9 and TRBJ2-7; D is uncertain. The V end was cut by 4 bases, the J end by 0 bases, with 16 bases between. There are 16 residues in the CDR3. Per the germline V gene, CDR1 is SEHNR and CDR2 is FQNEAQ (reference sequence). Here the CDR3 DNA reads TGTGCCAGCAGCTCGACTTCCCAACTAAGCTCCTACGAGCAGTACTTC. Translation: CASSSTSQLSSYEQYF. The complete variable domain, with remaining parts taken from reference TRBV7-9 and TRBJ2-7, reads DTGVSQNPRHKITKRGQNVTFRCDPISEHNRLYWYRQTLGQGPEFLTYFQNEAQLEKSRLLSDRFSAERPKGSFSTLEIQRTEQGDSAMYLCASSSTSQLSSYEQYFGPGTRLTVT.

The rearrangement joins TRBV7-2 to TRBJ2-5, with a possible D match to TRBD2 (5 bases). V shed 1 base and J shed 5 bases, with 17 bases lying between them. Germline values: CDR1 SGHTA, CDR2 FQGNSA. CDR3 size: 16 residues. The CDR3 protein is CASSLVAGQRGETQYF. CDR3 nucleotides: TGTGCCAGCAGCTTAGTTGCGGGCCAAAGAGGGGAGACCCAGTACTTC.

This sequence joins TRBV27 and TRBJ2-5, with unresolved D. Trimming took off 1 base at V and 4 bases at J, with 7 bases between the two ends. The CDR3 spans 13 residues. Germline values: CDR1 MNHEY, CDR2 SMNVEV (reference sequence). CDR3 amino acids: CASSLYLGETQYF. DNA for the CDR3: TGTGCCAGCAGTTTATACCTAGGAGAGACCCAGTACTTC.

This sequence joins TRBV9 and TRBJ2-4, with 7 bases lining up with TRBD1. Trimming at V came to 0 bases and at J to 2 bases, leaving 5 bases not matched to a gene. The germline V gene encodes CDR1 SGDLS and CDR2 YYNGEE. The CDR3 is made up of 16 amino acids. CDR3 coding DNA: TGTGCCAGCAGCGTAGTACCGACAGGGTCCAAAAACATTCAGTACTTC. Translating gives CASSVVPTGSKNIQYF.

The chain employs TRBV25-1 and TRBJ2-7; D perhaps matches TRBD2 (6 bases). The germline gives CDR1 MGHDK, CDR2 SYGVNS. The CDR3 contains 14 residues. Trimming removed 3 bases at V and 2 bases at J, with 11 bases between. CDR3 protein: CASSDERRAYEQYF. The CDR3 nucleotides read TGTGCCAGCAGTGACGAGCGGAGGGCCTACGAGCAGTACTTC.

In DNA form, the CDR3 reads TGTGCCAGCAGCTCAAGACTAGCCGCAGATACGCAGTATTTT. It codes for CASSSRLAADTQYF. The chain links TRBV5-4 to TRBJ2-3, with 7 bases identical to TRBD2. CDR3 size: 14 residues. Looked up from germline, CDR1 is SGHNT and CDR2 is YYREEE (reference sequence). V was clipped by 3 bases and J by 4 bases; unmatched bases: 5.

The gene calls are TRBV6-5 and TRBJ2-7, with 8 bases lining up with TRBD2. CDR1 and CDR2 (germline): MNHEY, SVGAGI. Trimming cost V 6 bases and J 3 bases; bases outside gene matches: 7. This CDR3 region has 14 residues. The CDR3 loop is CASSRVAGSYEQYF. The CDR3 DNA sequence: TGTGCCAGCAGCAGAGTAGCGGGAAGCTACGAGCAGTACTTC.

This clone was seen a few times. This chain joins TRBV19 and TRBJ1-1; 8 bases are shared with TRBD1. The V gene end was trimmed by 10 bases and the J gene end by 4 bases; junction bases not matched to a gene: 11. This CDR3 has 14 residues. CDR1 LNHDA and CDR2 SQIVND come from the germline V gene (reference sequence). The CDR3 DNA follows: TGTGCCACACAGAGTGGACAGGGAAGCACTGAAGCTTTCTTT. Its protein product is CATQSGQGSTEAFF.